This TCR beta chain was identified in a study of blood T cell repertoires in COVID-19. Using immunoSEQ multiplex PCR, the repertoire was profiled, and TCRdb retains in-frame clones only, with some absent. The sample yields about 150,000 clones, roughly 87% seen once. The germline gives CDR1 LNHDA, CDR2 SQIVND (reference sequence). This CDR3 region has 19 residues. J gave up 0 bases and V 3 bases, and 14 bases lay outside the gene matches. Specimen: peripheral blood. The sequence was collected from a woman in her 50s with acute or convalescent COVID-19. This sequence joins TRBV19 and TRBJ2-4, with 7 bases lining up with TRBD2. The CDR3 coding sequence is TGTGCCAGTAGTATTAGGTTTCAGGGCGGGGGAGTAGCCAAAAACATTCAGTACTTC. Its protein is CASSIRFQGGGVAKNIQYF.